This entry lists 26 T cell receptor beta chains sequenced from one sample in a study of identical twins. TCRdb processed the 5' RACE reads anew with MiXCR; each CDR3 protein has one entry. The sample contains around 1.7 million distinct CDR3 sequences, around 29% of which appear only once. The sequencing input was cord blood. The receptors were sampled from a newborn girl in good health.

Only a few counts were recorded for this clonotype. This chain uses TRBV5-1 with TRBJ2-7; D is perhaps TRBD1 or TRBD2 (5 bases each). V was shortened by 2 bases and J by 7 bases, with 19 bases between the two germline ends. The length of the CDR3 is 15 residues. Per germline, CDR1 SGHRS and CDR2 YFSETQ. The CDR3 DNA reads TGCGCCAGCAGCTTATTAGGGGAGCGCTACAATGAGCAGTACTTC. This gives the protein CASSLLGERYNEQYF.

In its sample, this clonotype was seen a few times. CDR3 in DNA: TGTGCCAGCAGCCCCGTGTGGGGATGGGAGACCCAGTACTTC. It specifies CASSPVWGWETQYF. The chain has TRBV12-3 or TRBV12-4 and TRBJ2-5; D is unresolved. This CDR3 comprises 14 residues. The V end lost 6 bases, the J end lost 5 bases, and 16 bases lay between the germline ends.

This clonotype showed up many times. The V and J genes are TRBV24-1 and TRBJ2-1; TRBD1 agrees at 8 bases. The V gene's germline CDR1 is KGHDR and CDR2 SFDVKD. The length of the CDR3 is 14 residues. The V gene end was trimmed by 4 bases and the J gene end by 2 bases; junction bases not matched to a gene: 0. The CDR3 coding sequence is TGTGCCACCAGTGAGACAGGGGCCTACAATGAGCAGTTCTTC. Protein sequence: CATSETGAYNEQFF.

The V gene is TRBV29-1, the J gene TRBJ1-2; TRBD1 aligns across 7 bases. CDR3 length equals 11 residues. The V gene end was trimmed by 6 bases and the J gene end by 8 bases; junction bases not matched to a gene: 6. The germline CDR1 and CDR2 sequences are SQVTM and ANQGSEA. CDR3 protein: CSVLGGSGYTF. CDR3 nucleotide sequence: TGCAGCGTCTTAGGGGGCAGCGGCTACACCTTC.

The chain links TRBV28 to TRBJ1-4, with D possibly TRBD1 on 5 matching bases. The CDR3 length is 13 residues. CDR1 and CDR2 from the germline V gene are MDHEN and SYDVKM. V gave up 6 bases and J gave up 4 bases, with 9 bases separating them. CDR3 coding DNA: TGTGCCAGCAGGGACAACTTTAATGAAAAACTGTTTTTT. It specifies CASRDNFNEKLFF.

There are a few counts of this clonotype. The chain links TRBV12-3 or TRBV12-4 to TRBJ1-3; D remains unclear. V was cut by 6 bases and J by 2 bases, with 14 bases left in between. This CDR3 region has 15 residues. This CDR3 reads CASSPSGRPGNTIYF. CDR3 bases: TGTGCCAGCAGCCCGTCGGGGAGACCTGGAAACACCATATATTTT.

This clonotype was detected only once. V usage is TRBV6-2 or TRBV6-3 and J usage is TRBJ1-5, with TRBD1 as a possible D gene (5 bases). The V end was cut by 5 bases, the J end by 4 bases, with 15 bases between. Germline CDR1 MNHEY, CDR2 SVGEGT. The CDR3 totals 15 residues. CDR3: CASSHGGARNQPQHF. The CDR3 region has the DNA TGTGCCAGCAGTCACGGCGGGGCAAGAAATCAGCCCCAGCATTTT.

This clonotype was counted many times. The rearrangement links TRBV4-2 to TRBJ2-7, with 10 bases lining up with TRBD2. Germline V gene sequence: CDR1 LGHNA, CDR2 YNFKEQ. V shed 4 bases, J shed 3 bases, and the junction held 3 bases outside the gene matches. CDR3 length: 14 amino acids. The CDR3 region is CASSPGTSDYEQYF. The DNA of the CDR3 is TGTGCCAGCAGCCCCGGGACTAGCGACTACGAGCAGTACTTC.

Comment on this clonotype: One end of the junction is discordant with germline, which a read error may explain. The gene calls are TRBV6-6 and TRBJ1-1, with D hard to call. Germline CDR1 and CDR2: MNHNY and SVGAGI (reference sequence). CDR3 length: 13 residues. The CDR3 loop is CACRTKRNTEAFF. The CDR3 DNA is TGTGCCTGCAGGACCAAGAGGAACACTGAAGCTTTCTTT.

This sequence joins TRBV13 and TRBJ2-3, with 7 bases lining up with TRBD2. J was trimmed by 7 bases and V by 4 bases; bases with no gene match: 14. There are 16 residues in the CDR3. CDR1 and CDR2 (germline): PRHDT, FYEKMQ (reference sequence). Here the CDR3 DNA reads TGTGCCAGCAGCTCGATTCTAGCGGCCGCCCCGTATACGCAGTATTTT. Protein sequence: CASSSILAAAPYTQYF.

The chain couples TRBV20-1 to TRBJ1-1; D gene uncertain. CDR3 length: 13 residues. Germline CDR1 DFQATT, CDR2 SNEGSKA (reference sequence). Trimming shortened V by 1 base and J by 0 bases, and 6 bases separated the two germline ends. The CDR3 bases are TGCAGTGCTAGAGTTGACATGAACACTGAAGCTTTCTTT. This encodes CSARVDMNTEAFF.

The chain recombines TRBV5-1 with TRBJ1-1; 7 positions agree with TRBD1. V trimming: 3 bases; J trimming: 4 bases; junction bases outside the gene matches: 9. The CDR3 is 15 amino acids. Germline V CDR1 and CDR2: SGHRS, YFSETQ. The CDR3 spells CASSSSTGAGTEAFF. The DNA of the CDR3 is TGCGCCAGCAGCTCGTCAACAGGGGCTGGCACTGAAGCTTTCTTT. Full variable domain (remainder filled in from reference TRBV5-1 and TRBJ1-1): KAGVTQTPRYLIKTRGQQVTLSCSPISGHRSVSWYQQTPGQGLQFLFEYFSETQRNKGNFPGRFSGRQFSNSRSEMNVSTLELGDSALYLCASSSSTGAGTEAFFGQGTRLTVV.

The chain is built from TRBV2 and TRBJ2-1, with a tentative D call TRBD1 (5 bases). Per the germline V gene, CDR1 is SNHLY and CDR2 is FYNNEI. V was cut by 4 bases and J by 13 bases, with 17 bases left in between. CDR3 length equals 13 residues. The CDR3 loop reads CASSVQGAETQFF. Here the CDR3 DNA reads TGTGCCAGCAGTGTTCAAGGGGCAGAGACCCAGTTCTTC.

This clonotype has ten or more counts. The rearrangement uses TRBV18 and TRBJ2-3; the D is unclear. The CDR3 covers 11 residues. V was cut by 8 bases and J by 5 bases, with 8 bases left in between. The V gene's germline CDR1 is KGHSH and CDR2 LQKENI. CDR3 region: CASSPQDTQYF. The CDR3, as DNA: TGTGCCAGCAGCCCCCAAGATACGCAGTATTTT.

This clonotype has a handful of counts. J is TRBJ1-6 and V is TRBV4-1, with 12 bases matching TRBD1. The CDR3 contains 14 residues. Looked up from germline, CDR1 is MGHRA and CDR2 is YSYEKL. J was trimmed by 9 bases and V by 4 bases; bases with no gene match: 1. The CDR3: CASSPGQGASPLHF. In DNA, the CDR3 is TGCGCCAGCAGCCCGGGACAGGGGGCTTCACCCCTCCACTTT.

V is TRBV27 and J is TRBJ2-1; 10 nucleotides align to TRBD2. This CDR3 region has 16 residues. The J segment lost 5 bases and the V segment lost 4 bases, leaving 8 bases of the junction unmatched. The germline CDR1 and CDR2 sequences are MNHEY and SMNVEV (reference sequence). The chain's CDR3 is CASSWGGTSEHNEQFF. CDR3 sequence (DNA): TGTGCCAGCAGTTGGGGAGGGACTAGCGAGCACAATGAGCAGTTCTTC.

Only a few counts were recorded for this clonotype. V gene TRBV29-1 combines with J gene TRBJ1-4, with 7 nucleotides matching TRBD1. Unmatched junction bases numbered 5, after V lost 4 bases and J lost 6 bases. This CDR3 has 13 residues. In germline, CDR1 is SQVTM, CDR2 ANQGSEA. CDR3 residues: CSVGGQSYEKLFF. DNA for the CDR3: TGCAGCGTTGGGGGACAGAGCTATGAAAAACTGTTTTTT.

The rearrangement joins TRBV29-1 to TRBJ2-1; D is undetermined. Germline lookup yields CDR1 SQVTM and CDR2 ANQGSEA. The V end was cut by 1 base, the J end by 8 bases, with 9 bases between. This CDR3 has 12 amino acids. CDR3 bases: TGCAGCGTTGAAGGGGGTGGGCATGAGCAGTTCTTC. This codes for CSVEGGGHEQFF.

This clonotype was seen more than once but under ten times. The rearrangement uses TRBV21-1 and TRBJ1-4; the table's D call of TRBD1 was not tested on the DNA. TRBV21-1 is a recognized pseudogene. The CDR3 consists of 12 residues. The CDR3 DNA sequence: TGTGCCAGGACAGGGGGCCGAGAAAAACTGTTTTTT. This codes for CARTGGREKLFF.

This clonotype appeared a few times. The rearrangement joins TRBV7-9 to TRBJ2-7, with TRBD2 as a possible D gene (6 bases). The ends were cut back, 3 bases at V and 1 base at J, with 13 bases in the middle. This CDR3 spans 15 amino acids. Germline V gene sequence: CDR1 SEHNR, CDR2 FQNEAQ (reference sequence). The CDR3 DNA follows: TGTGCCAGCAGCTTTGATTCGGGACTTTCCTACGAGCAGTACTTC. This encodes CASSFDSGLSYEQYF.

This clonotype appeared many times. This sequence joins TRBV4-2 and TRBJ2-1, with 7 bases identical to TRBD2. Germline V gene sequence: CDR1 LGHNA, CDR2 YNFKEQ. This CDR3 contains 15 residues. V lost 0 bases, J lost 7 bases, and 6 bases stayed unmatched. The CDR3 is CASSQESSGANEQFF. CDR3 DNA: TGTGCCAGCAGCCAAGAGTCTAGCGGAGCAAATGAGCAGTTCTTC.

The chain is built from TRBV2 and TRBJ1-1; TRBD1 is a possible D gene (5 bases). The V end lost 1 base, the J end lost 0 bases, and 9 bases lay between the germline ends. Germline CDR1 reads SNHLY; CDR2 reads FYNNEI. CDR3 size: 15 residues. CDR3 loop: CASSEGGIMNTEAFF. In DNA, the CDR3 is TGTGCCAGCAGTGAAGGGGGGATAATGAACACTGAAGCTTTCTTT.

With regard to this clonotype: This could be a read error, since a much larger clone is one nucleotide away. V and J are TRBV12-3 or TRBV12-4 and TRBJ2-3; D gene unclear. CDR3 length equals 12 residues. The CDR3 loop is CASSLRVDMQYF. Here the CDR3 DNA reads TGTGCCAGCAGTTTAAGGGTAGATATGCAGTATTTT.

There are a few counts of this clonotype. V usage is TRBV6-2 or TRBV6-3 and J usage is TRBJ2-2; the D is unclear. V shed 2 bases and J shed 7 bases, with 8 bases lying between them. Germline CDR1 MNHEY, CDR2 SVGEGT. CDR3 length: 13 residues. CDR3 in amino acids: CASSYKAVGELFF. As DNA, the CDR3 is TGTGCCAGCAGTTACAAGGCGGTCGGGGAGCTGTTTTTT.

This clonotype occurred a few times. The rearrangement links TRBV5-1 to TRBJ2-3; either TRBD1 or TRBD2 may supply D (5 bases each). From germline, CDR1 is SGHRS and CDR2 YFSETQ. The CDR3 extends over 16 amino acids. The germline V and J ends were trimmed by 6 bases and 2 bases, with 19 bases remaining between them. CDR3 coding DNA: TGCGCCAGCATCCCTGGACTGTTGGGGACCACAGATACGCAGTATTTT. It yields the protein CASIPGLLGTTDTQYF.

This clonotype has only a few counts. The chain couples TRBV19 to TRBJ1-2, with D unclear. V was trimmed by 1 base and J by 6 bases, leaving 15 bases between them. Germline V gene sequence: CDR1 LNHDA, CDR2 SQIVND (reference sequence). The CDR3 has 15 amino acids. The CDR3 loop reads CASSIVADGVNGYTF. The DNA for the CDR3 is TGTGCCAGTAGTATAGTCGCGGACGGTGTAAATGGCTACACCTTC.